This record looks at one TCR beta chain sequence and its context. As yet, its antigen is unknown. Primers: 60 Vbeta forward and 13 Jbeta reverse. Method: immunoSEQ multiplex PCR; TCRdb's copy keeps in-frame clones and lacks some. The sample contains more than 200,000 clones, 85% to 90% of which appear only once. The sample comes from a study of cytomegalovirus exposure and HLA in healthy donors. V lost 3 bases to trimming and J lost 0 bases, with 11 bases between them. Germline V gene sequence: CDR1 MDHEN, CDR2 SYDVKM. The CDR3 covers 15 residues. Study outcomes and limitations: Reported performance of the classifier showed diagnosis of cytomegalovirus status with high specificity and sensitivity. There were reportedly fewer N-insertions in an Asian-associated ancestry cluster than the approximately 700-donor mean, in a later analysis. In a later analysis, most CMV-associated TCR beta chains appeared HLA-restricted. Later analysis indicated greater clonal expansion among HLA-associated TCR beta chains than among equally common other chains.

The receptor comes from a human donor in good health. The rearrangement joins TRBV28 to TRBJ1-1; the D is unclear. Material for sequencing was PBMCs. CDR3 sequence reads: CASSFPPGLNTEAFF. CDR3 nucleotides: TGTGCCAGCAGTTTTCCGCCAGGTCTGAACACTGAAGCTTTCTTT.